This TCR beta chain was observed in a study of Ad26.COV2.S vaccination and SARS-CoV-2 variants. Regarding treatment: around 19 received Ad26.COV2.S at low or high dose, single or two shots; about five received placebo; per-sample allocation not given. The samples were gathered on day 63 after the first injection of vaccine or placebo. Trimming took off 5 bases at V and 10 bases at J, with 12 bases between the two ends. The CDR3 contains 13 residues. Concerning this clone itself: Its target is unknown.

Notes on the study in general: Responses of T cells in total may have been underestimated by the TCR breadth and depth analyses.

Assay used: immunoSEQ multiplex PCR; TCRdb lists only in-frame clones, some missing. The sample lists approximately 300,000 clones, around four fifths occurring once. The chain recombines TRBV12-3 or TRBV12-4 with TRBJ1-6; D gene ambiguous. This TCR was recovered from a person between 18 and 65 years old who received the Ad26.COV2.S COVID-19 vaccine or a placebo. Sample: peripheral blood, taken in a trial of Ad26.COV2.S vaccine versus placebo. The CDR3 reads CASSRPGTSPLHF. The DNA of the CDR3 is TGTGCCAGCAGTAGACCGGGCACGTCACCCCTCCACTTT.